The clone carrying this T cell receptor (beta chain) was seen more than once but under ten times. As yet, its antigen is unknown. PCR amplification relied on 60 Vbeta primers (plus 13 Jbeta primers). Assay used: immunoSEQ multiplex PCR; TCRdb lists only in-frame clones, some missing. The table lists about 140,000 clones, just over 70% of them singletons. CDR1 is SGHDT and CDR2 is YYEEEE in the germline V gene. The CDR3 totals 16 residues. Germline trimming cut 2 bases from V and 4 bases from J; bases unmatched to any gene: 9. This record belongs to a study of cytomegalovirus exposure and HLA in healthy donors. Study-wide findings and caveats: Per published accounts, TCR beta sequences correctly predicted the HLA-A and HLA-B alleles of most subjects.

The J gene is TRBJ2-5, the V gene TRBV5-6, with TRBD2 matching 9 bases. Sequenced sample: PBMCs. The origin of this receptor is a woman in her twenties or thirties in good health and CMV-seronegative. CDR3: CASSFLTAGGRETQYF. The CDR3, as DNA: TGTGCCAGCAGCTTCCTAACAGCGGGAGGTCGAGAGACCCAGTACTTC. The full variable domain, with the rest looked up from reference TRBV5-6 and TRBJ2-5, is DAGVTQSPTHLIKTRGQQVTLRCSPKSGHDTVSWYQQALGQGPQFIFQYYEEEERQRGNFPDRFSGHQFPNYSSELNVNALLLGDSALYLCASSFLTAGGRETQYFGPGTRLLVL.